One and the same sample provided the 12 T cell receptor beta chains below, sequenced in a study of CD49a tissue-resident CD8 T cells in human skin. Regarding the study as a whole: Clonal enrichment appeared among epidermal CD49a+ CD103+ CD8+ tissue-resident memory T cells of healthy skin.

Method: immunoSEQ multiplex PCR; TCRdb's copy keeps in-frame clones and lacks some. The sample lists about 140 clones; more than 50% were seen once. Their antigens remain unidentified. The sequenced sample was CD103+ CD49a+ CD8+ T cells sorted from skin epidermis. Receptor source: a human donor in good health.

Only one count was recorded for this clone. The chain links TRBV4-3 to TRBJ1-5; D is unclear. Germline V gene data show CDR1 as LGHNA and CDR2 as YSLEER. Trimming took 1 base from V and 10 from J, leaving 14 bases between them. There are 14 residues in the CDR3. The CDR3 loop is CASSQGVSVAPQHF. CDR3 in DNA: TGCGCCAGCAGCCAAGGAGTGTCTGTCGCTCCCCAGCATTTT.

The gene calls are TRBV6-5 and TRBJ1-2, with a possible D match to TRBD1 (5 bases). The CDR3 has 13 amino acids. Germline CDR1 is MNHEY and CDR2 is SVGAGI. V gave up 6 bases and J gave up 3 bases, with 11 bases separating them. The CDR3: CASRRRVDYGYTF. In nucleotides, the CDR3 is TGTGCCAGCAGACGCAGGGTTGACTATGGCTACACCTTC.

This clone qualifies as hyperexpanded. This chain uses TRBV19 with TRBJ2-7; 10 bases line up with TRBD2. V was pared by 7 bases and J by 3 bases, with 9 bases of the junction left unmatched. Germline loops: CDR1 LNHDA, CDR2 SQIVND (reference sequence). CDR3 length: 15 amino acids. The CDR3 sequence: CASTLAGVSLYEQYF. The CDR3 DNA reads TGTGCCAGTACCCTAGCGGGAGTGTCTCTCTACGAGCAGTACTTC. The variable domain in full, with the rest retrieved from reference TRBV19 and TRBJ2-7, is DGGITQSPKYLFRKEGQNVTLSCEQNLNHDAMYWYRQDPGQGLRLIYYSQIVNDFQKGDIAEGYSVSREKKESFPLTVTSAQKNPTAFYLCASTLAGVSLYEQYFGPGTRLTVT.

This chain links TRBV27 with TRBJ2-7, with D perhaps matching TRBD1 (5 bases). V was cut by 0 bases and J by 5 bases, with 8 bases left in between. Germline CDR1 and CDR2: MNHEY and SMNVEV (reference sequence). This CDR3 region has 13 residues. CDR3 coding DNA: TGTGCCAGCAGTTTATCGCCAGGGCACGAGCAGTACTTC. It specifies CASSLSPGHEQYF.

By share, this clone counts as hyperexpanded. The same CDR3 can be traced to other DNA sequences in this sample. The chain has TRBV27 and TRBJ1-1; D gene ambiguous. The CDR3 is 13 amino acids. Germline V lookup: CDR1 MNHEY, CDR2 SMNVEV (reference sequence). The V and J ends lost 0 bases and 6 bases respectively, with 8 bases between them. CDR3 bases: TGTGCCAGCAGTTTATCGATACGGTCTGAAGCTTTCTTT. As protein: CASSLSIRSEAFF.

The chain recombines TRBV28 with TRBJ2-7; D is possibly TRBD1 (6 bases). In germline, CDR1 is MDHEN, CDR2 SYDVKM. V was pared by 7 bases and J by 0 bases, with 16 bases between. The CDR3 extends over 15 amino acids. The CDR3 coding sequence is TGTGCCAGCATCCCGATCCAGACAGGCTCCTACGAGCAGTACTTC. As protein: CASIPIQTGSYEQYF. The variable domain in full, with the rest retrieved from reference TRBV28 and TRBJ2-7, is DVKVTQSSRYLVKRTGEKVFLECVQDMDHENMFWYRQDPGLGLRLIYFSYDVKMKEKGDIPEGYSVSREKKERFSLILESASTNQTSMYLCASIPIQTGSYEQYFGPGTRLTVT.

This rearrangement joins TRBV11-2 to TRBJ2-4, with 7 bases identical to TRBD2. The CDR3 totals 16 residues. V trimming: 0 bases; J trimming: 4 bases; junction bases outside the gene matches: 6. Per germline, CDR1 SGHAT and CDR2 FQNNGV. The chain's CDR3 is CASSLDPGGGKNIQYF. CDR3 DNA sequence: TGTGCCAGCAGCTTAGATCCGGGAGGTGGGAAAAACATTCAGTACTTC.

The chain links TRBV5-5 to TRBJ2-1; the match to TRBD2 covers 14 bases. This CDR3 is built from 19 residues. Trimming removed 4 bases from V and 9 bases from J; junction bases left unmatched: 18. CDR1 and CDR2 (germline): SGHKS, YYEKEE (reference sequence). CDR3 loop: CASSPPGQGWTSGRSEQFF. The CDR3 DNA reads as TGTGCCAGCAGCCCGCCGGGACAGGGTTGGACTAGCGGGAGGTCTGAGCAGTTCTTC. Combining the CDR3 with reference TRBV5-5 and TRBJ2-1 gives the whole variable domain DAGVTQSPTHLIKTRGQQVTLRCSPISGHKSVSWYQQVLGQGPQFIFQYYEKEERGRGNFPDRFSARQFPNYSSELNVNALLLGDSALYLCASSPPGQGWTSGRSEQFFGPGTRLTVL.

The chain's CDR3 is CSAPIDTEAFF. The CDR3 DNA sequence: TGCAGTGCTCCTATAGACACTGAAGCTTTCTTT. The genes are TRBV20-1 and TRBJ1-1, with D unclear. Germline-derived CDR1 and CDR2 are DFQATT and SNEGSKA (reference sequence). This CDR3 has 11 residues. V dropped 5 bases and J dropped 3 bases, with 7 bases sitting between them.

CDR3 residues: CTSSISSLWRKTYGYTF. Written as DNA, the CDR3 is TGCACCAGCAGTATTTCTAGTTTGTGGCGAAAGACCTATGGCTACACCTTC. The V call is TRBV1, the J call TRBJ1-2. TRBV1 is recorded as a pseudogene. The CDR3 runs to 17 residues.

The V call is TRBV28, the J call TRBJ2-1; TRBD2 aligns across 11 bases. Germline V CDR1 and CDR2: MDHEN, SYDVKM. The CDR3 spans 20 residues. The V and J ends lost 3 bases and 8 bases, in that order; junction bases with no gene match: 21. CDR3 amino acids: CASSFVDRVFTSGSIDEQFF. CDR3 nucleotides: TGTGCCAGCAGTTTTGTGGACAGAGTATTCACTAGCGGGAGTATCGATGAGCAGTTCTTC.

V is TRBV27 and J is TRBJ1-5; no clear D gene. The germline CDR1 and CDR2 sequences are MNHEY and SMNVEV (reference sequence). V lost 8 bases, J lost 0 bases, and 20 bases lay in between. CDR3 length: 17 residues. In nucleotides, the CDR3 is TGTGCCAGCGGCCTACGGGGAAGTTCCTATAGCAATCAGCCCCAGCATTTT. Residues: CASGLRGSSYSNQPQHF.